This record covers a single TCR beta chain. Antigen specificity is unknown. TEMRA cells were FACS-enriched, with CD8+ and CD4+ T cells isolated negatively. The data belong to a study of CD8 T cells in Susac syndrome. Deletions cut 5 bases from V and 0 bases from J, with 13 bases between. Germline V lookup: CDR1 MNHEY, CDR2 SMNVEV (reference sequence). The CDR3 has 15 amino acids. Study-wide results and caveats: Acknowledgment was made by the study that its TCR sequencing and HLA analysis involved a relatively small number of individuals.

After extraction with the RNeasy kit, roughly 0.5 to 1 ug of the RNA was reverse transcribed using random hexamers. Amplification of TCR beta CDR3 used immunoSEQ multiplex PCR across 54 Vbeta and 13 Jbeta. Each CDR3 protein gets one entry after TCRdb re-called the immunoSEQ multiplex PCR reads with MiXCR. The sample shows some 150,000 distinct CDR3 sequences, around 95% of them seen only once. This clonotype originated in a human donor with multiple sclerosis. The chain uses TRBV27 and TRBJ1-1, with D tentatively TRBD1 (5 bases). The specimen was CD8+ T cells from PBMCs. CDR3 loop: CASSPRDYMNTEAFF. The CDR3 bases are TGTGCCAGCAGTCCTCGGGACTACATGAACACTGAAGCTTTCTTT.